The 11 T cell receptor beta chains below come from one sample, sequenced in a study of Graves' ophthalmopathy and Graves' hyperthyroidism. As the template, RNA transcripts were used to amplify TCR beta CDR3 regions. RT-PCR was first run with HTBI primers, then multiplex PCR in a second round. One entry per CDR3 protein results from TCRdb running MiXCR on the multiplex PCR reads. The sample records about 700,000 distinct CDR3 sequences, about two fifths being singletons. The sequenced sample consisted of peripheral blood. Every receptor here comes from an adult man with Graves' ophthalmopathy.

This clonotype was detected many times. The chain couples TRBV2 to TRBJ1-5; D not resolved. CDR1 is SNHLY and CDR2 is FYNNEI in the germline V gene. Trimming removed 4 bases from V and 2 bases from J, with 9 bases in between. The CDR3 is 14 residues long. The CDR3 coding sequence is TGTGCCAGCAGTGGGGTTGAGGGCAATCAGCCCCAGCATTTT. Translation gives CASSGVEGNQPQHF.

Notes on this clonotype: The CDR3 end shows no conserved phenylalanine or tryptophan, and so a read error is likely. The DNA is left out, because the CDR3 cannot be placed on it with certainty; the CDR3 is given as TCRdb lists it. CDR3 residues: CSVANAWTSSDSA. The rearrangement joins TRBV29-1 to TRBJ1-5; the D segment call TRBD1 is taken from the table without a DNA check. The CDR3 contains 13 residues when both ends are counted. Germline V lookup: CDR1 SQVTM, CDR2 ANQGSEA.

At least ten counts were recorded for this clonotype. The rearrangement joins TRBV13 to TRBJ1-4, with a possible D match to TRBD1 (5 bases). V was clipped by 2 bases and J by 8 bases, with 12 bases between them. Per the germline V gene, CDR1 is PRHDT and CDR2 is FYEKMQ (reference sequence). The CDR3 runs to 14 residues. The CDR3 sequence is CASSLRLDNEKLFF. CDR3 in DNA: TGTGCCAGCAGCTTACGATTGGACAACGAAAAACTGTTTTTT.

The sample holds many counts of this clonotype. With a much larger clone just one base away, this may be a read error. The chain recombines TRBV25-1 with TRBJ1-1, with unresolved D. CDR1 is MGHDK, CDR2 SYGVNS, per germline. This CDR3 has 14 amino acids. CDR3 in amino acids: CASSETVGYTETFF. Written as DNA, the CDR3 is TGTGCCAGCAGTGAAACAGTGGGATACACTGAAACTTTCTTT.

The table lists this clonotype with many counts. V usage is TRBV29-1 and J usage is TRBJ2-7; 7 bases agree with TRBD2. CDR1 and CDR2 from the germline V gene are SQVTM and ANQGSEA. The CDR3 is 16 amino acids. After removal of 0 bases from V and 2 bases from J, the junction contained 10 bases not matched to a gene. The CDR3 DNA sequence: TGCAGCGTTGAAGATAAAGGATCGGGAGGAACCTACGAGCAGTACTTC. As protein: CSVEDKGSGGTYEQYF.

Points on this clonotype: This may stem from a read error, because a much larger clone lies one nucleotide away. The genes are TRBV19 and TRBJ2-7; 8 bases are shared with TRBD1. Germline V CDR1 and CDR2: LNHDA, SQIVND (reference sequence). J was trimmed by 3 bases and V by 10 bases; bases with no gene match: 5. The CDR3 loop spans 12 amino acids. CDR3 protein: CATTGDFYEQYF. The CDR3 DNA reads as TGTGCCACGACAGGGGACTTCTACGAGCAGTACTTC.

This clonotype was detected only a few times. The chain has TRBV10-2 and TRBJ2-7; TRBD1 aligns across 8 bases. From germline, CDR1 is WSHSY and CDR2 SAAADI. V was pared by 6 bases and J by 4 bases, with 11 bases of the junction left unmatched. The CDR3 contains 15 residues. The CDR3 DNA reads as TGCGCCAGCAGGCCCCTCGACAGGGGTACTTACGAGCAGTACTTC. Translating it yields CASRPLDRGTYEQYF.

This chain links TRBV10-3 with TRBJ1-5; D unresolved. V was clipped by 2 bases and J by 9 bases, with 14 bases between them. The CDR3 is 14 residues long. CDR1 ENHRY and CDR2 SYGVKD come from the germline V gene. CDR3 protein: CAISEIGGVPPQHF. CDR3 nucleotides: TGTGCCATCAGTGAGATCGGCGGGGTTCCGCCCCAGCATTTT.

The J gene is TRBJ1-2, the V gene TRBV10-3, with D unclear. The germline V gene has CDR1 ENHRY and CDR2 SYGVKD. Trimming cost V 11 bases and J 7 bases, with 26 bases left between them. This CDR3 has 15 residues. The CDR3 sequence is CAVKAQEGSSSGYTF. CDR3 sequence (DNA): TGTGCCGTGAAGGCCCAAGAAGGGTCGTCTTCTGGCTACACCTTC.

The chain combines TRBV5-5 with TRBJ1-2; tentatively, D is TRBD1 (6 bases). The CDR3 runs 15 residues. Trimming cost V 4 bases and J 2 bases, with 15 bases left between them. Germline V gene lookup returns CDR1 SGHKS and CDR2 YYEKEE (reference sequence). Here the CDR3 DNA reads TGTGCCAGCAGCCAACAGGGCAGGCTAAACTATGGCTACACCTTC. It is translated as CASSQQGRLNYGYTF.

This sequence joins TRBV10-3 and TRBJ2-5, with D unresolved. V was trimmed by 3 bases and J by 7 bases, leaving 18 bases between them. The germline V gene encodes CDR1 ENHRY and CDR2 SYGVKD. The CDR3 sequence is 15 residues long. In DNA, the CDR3 is TGTGCCATCAGTGAAGGACGGAGTTCCGTGGGGACCCAGTACTTC. Encoded protein: CAISEGRSSVGTQYF.